A single sample gave rise to the 31 T cell receptor beta chains below, sequenced in a study of cytomegalovirus exposure and HLA in healthy donors. The PCR made use of 60 Vbeta and 13 Jbeta primers. This table comes from immunoSEQ multiplex PCR, and its TCRdb copy is limited to in-frame clones, with some not included. The sample carries about 120,000 clones, around 70% recorded once. The sample consisted of PBMCs. The receptors were gathered from a man under 40 in good health and CMV-seropositive.

This clone was observed a few times. The chain carries TRBV28 and TRBJ2-7; D gene uncertain. The CDR3 is made up of 14 amino acids. CDR1 is MDHEN and CDR2 is SYDVKM in the germline V gene. V was clipped by 6 bases and J by 3 bases, with 15 bases between them. CDR3 coding DNA: TGTGCCAGCAGCCGACCCGACAACCTCTACGAGCAGTACTTC. This sequence encodes CASSRPDNLYEQYF.

CDR3 protein: CASLLLRDRAIPAGTQYF. In DNA form, the CDR3 reads TGTGCCAGCCTTTTACTTCGGGACAGGGCCATACCGGCGGGTACGCAGTATTTT. This chain connects TRBV7-9 to TRBJ2-3, with 9 bases that match TRBD1. There are 18 residues in the CDR3. Per the germline V gene, CDR1 is SEHNR and CDR2 is FQNEAQ (reference sequence). Germline trimming cut 8 bases from V and 8 bases from J; bases unmatched to any gene: 23.

The V gene is TRBV9, the J gene TRBJ2-7, with 10 bases matching TRBD1. V shed 4 bases and J 6 bases; nucleotides not matched to a gene: 10. This CDR3 contains 15 residues. Germline V gene data show CDR1 as SGDLS and CDR2 as YYNGEE. The CDR3 sequence is CASSPPRDRGVEQYF. CDR3 bases: TGTGCCAGCAGCCCACCTAGGGACAGGGGCGTCGAGCAGTACTTC.

This clone was seen only once. The chain recombines TRBV5-1 with TRBJ2-3; D uncertain. The CDR3 is 15 amino acids. Germline V gene sequence: CDR1 SGHRS, CDR2 YFSETQ. The V end was cut by 3 bases, the J end by 1 base, with 12 bases between. The CDR3 DNA reads as TGCGCCAGCAGCTCAACGACAAGCCGCACAGATACGCAGTATTTT. It specifies CASSSTTSRTDTQYF.

This clone was counted a few times. Other DNA sequences within the sample encode an identical CDR3. J is TRBJ1-5 and V is TRBV6-1, with a tentative D call TRBD1 (6 bases). The germline V and J ends were trimmed by 7 bases and 0 bases, with 7 bases remaining between them. Germline V lookup: CDR1 MNHNS, CDR2 SASEGT. The CDR3 is made up of 13 amino acids. CDR3 loop: CASTGDSNQPQHF. DNA of the CDR3: TGTGCCAGCACAGGGGATAGCAATCAGCCCCAGCATTTT.

This chain links TRBV5-1 with TRBJ2-5; D is ambiguous. The CDR3 covers 14 residues. The germline CDR1 and CDR2 sequences are SGHRS and YFSETQ. Trimming took 3 bases from V and 3 from J, leaving 12 bases between them. The DNA for the CDR3 is TGCGCCAGCAGCTCGGGTCGAGGCGAAGAGACCCAGTACTTC. It codes for CASSSGRGEETQYF.

This chain connects TRBV7-9 to TRBJ2-1, with 9 bases aligning to TRBD2. The CDR3 is 17 amino acids. The V gene's germline CDR1 is SEHNR and CDR2 FQNEAQ (reference sequence). Losses at the gene ends were 5 bases for V and 6 bases for J; bases not matched to a gene: 14. CDR3 nucleotides: TGTGCCAGCAGCCCTAATCCCGCCCTAGCGGGACTCAATGAGCAGTTCTTC. The encoded protein is CASSPNPALAGLNEQFF.

The gene calls are TRBV2 and TRBJ1-1, with D perhaps TRBD1 (5 bases). Germline V gene sequence: CDR1 SNHLY, CDR2 FYNNEI. The ends were cut back, 7 bases at V and 5 bases at J, with 11 bases in the middle. CDR3 length: 12 amino acids. In DNA form, the CDR3 reads TGTGCCAGCACTTCAGGGTGGACTGAAGCTTTCTTT. It codes for CASTSGWTEAFF.

A few counts support this clone. CDR3: CASSWDRLNTEAFF. As DNA, the CDR3 is TGCGCCAGCAGCTGGGACAGACTGAACACTGAAGCTTTCTTT. This chain links TRBV5-1 with TRBJ1-1; 7 positions agree with TRBD1. V lost 3 bases to trimming and J lost 0 bases; unmatched junction nucleotides: 2. The germline gives CDR1 SGHRS, CDR2 YFSETQ. The CDR3 length is 14 residues.

V is TRBV28 and J is TRBJ2-5, with D possibly being TRBD1 (6 bases). CDR3 length: 14 amino acids. The V gene's germline CDR1 is MDHEN and CDR2 SYDVKM. Trimming left V 6 bases short and J 5 bases short, with 16 bases between. Written as DNA, the CDR3 is TGTGCCAGCAGCCTACCCCTGGGGGCGGAGACCCAGTACTTC. Amino acid sequence: CASSLPLGAETQYF.

Only a few counts were recorded for this clone. The V call is TRBV5-6, the J call TRBJ1-5, with D hard to call. V lost 2 bases and J 4 bases, leaving 7 bases between the germline ends. CDR3 length equals 13 residues. Germline CDR1 and CDR2: SGHDT and YYEEEE. The CDR3 DNA sequence: TGTGCCAGCAGCTTAAGTACAAATCAGCCCCAGCATTTT. Its translation: CASSLSTNQPQHF. Drawing the rest from reference TRBV5-6 and TRBJ1-5, the complete variable domain is DAGVTQSPTHLIKTRGQQVTLRCSPKSGHDTVSWYQQALGQGPQFIFQYYEEEERQRGNFPDRFSGHQFPNYSSELNVNALLLGDSALYLCASSLSTNQPQHFGDGTRLSIL.

The chain combines TRBV6-5 with TRBJ2-7; possible D gene TRBD1, 5 bases. The CDR3 contains 14 residues. Per germline, CDR1 MNHEY and CDR2 SVGAGI. V lost 6 bases to trimming and J lost 3 bases, with 15 bases between them. The CDR3 nucleotides are TGTGCCAGCAGCCCCACCAGGGATCTCTACGAGCAGTACTTC. Residues: CASSPTRDLYEQYF.

The chain carries TRBV4-3 and TRBJ1-5; possible D gene TRBD1, 6 bases. Germline CDR1 is LGHNA and CDR2 is YSLEER. Between the trimmed V and J ends, which lost 0 bases and 6 bases, there was a span of 12 bases. The CDR3 is 15 amino acids. The CDR3 sequence: CASSQDYQGFQPQHF. The CDR3 bases are TGCGCCAGCAGCCAAGATTATCAGGGGTTTCAGCCCCAGCATTTT.

V is TRBV12-1 and J is TRBJ1-1; the table's D call of TRBD1 was not tested on the DNA. TRBV12-1 is an annotated pseudogene. There are 17 residues in the CDR3. Written as DNA, the CDR3 is TGTGCCAGCAGCACCGGGACAGGGGGTTTTCTGGACACTGAAGCTTTCTTT. Its translation is CASSTGTGGFLDTEAFF.

Regarding this clone: The germline gene is not matched at one end of the junction; a read error may be the cause. This chain uses TRBV7-9 with TRBJ2-1, with no clear D. The germline CDR1 and CDR2 sequences are SEHNR and FQNEAQ (reference sequence). There are 12 residues in the CDR3. CDR3 protein: CSSSFTYNEQFF. Here the CDR3 DNA reads TGTTCCAGCAGTTTTACATACAATGAGCAGTTCTTC.

The chain is built from TRBV5-1 and TRBJ1-5; no clear D gene. The CDR3 extends over 13 amino acids. Per the germline V gene, CDR1 is SGHRS and CDR2 is YFSETQ. The V and J ends lost 4 bases and 4 bases respectively, with 9 bases between them. The CDR3 region is CASSRDMNQPQHF. CDR3 bases: TGCGCCAGCAGCAGAGATATGAATCAGCCCCAGCATTTT.

This rearrangement joins TRBV5-1 to TRBJ2-7; tentative D call: TRBD1 (6 bases). There are 13 residues in the CDR3. Trimming pared 7 bases from V and 4 bases from J, leaving 15 bases between. From germline, CDR1 is SGHRS and CDR2 YFSETQ. The DNA for the CDR3 is TGCGCCAGCTCACGGGACATAGAGTACGAGCAGTACTTC. This translates into CASSRDIEYEQYF.

Remarks on this clone: Distinct nucleotide sequences in the sample also encode this CDR3. The chain links TRBV5-1 to TRBJ2-3, with 14 bases matching TRBD2. This CDR3 region has 16 residues. Looked up from germline, CDR1 is SGHRS and CDR2 is YFSETQ. The V segment lost 0 bases and the J segment 3 bases; nucleotides outside the gene matches: 0. The CDR3 DNA reads TGCGCCAGCAGCTTGGGACTAGCGGGAGGGACAGATACGCAGTATTTT. Translation: CASSLGLAGGTDTQYF.

The chain combines TRBV7-2 with TRBJ1-2; D possibly corresponds to TRBD1 (5 bases). V dropped 3 bases and J dropped 4 bases, with 18 bases sitting between them. This CDR3 comprises 16 residues. CDR1 and CDR2 (germline): SGHTA, FQGNSA. CDR3 sequence reads: CASSFGPTVGAYGYTF. The DNA of the CDR3 is TGTGCCAGCAGCTTCGGCCCTACAGTTGGGGCCTATGGCTACACCTTC.

The CDR3 region is CASSYRSGNYEQYF. CDR3 in DNA: TGTGCCAGCAGTTACAGGAGCGGTAACTACGAGCAGTACTTC. This chain connects TRBV6-5 to TRBJ2-7, with a weak D call TRBD2 (5 bases). Germline V gene sequence: CDR1 MNHEY, CDR2 SVGAGI. Trimming left V 2 bases short and J 3 bases short, with 11 bases between. This CDR3 comprises 14 residues.

This rearrangement joins TRBV19 to TRBJ2-7; D perhaps matches TRBD1 (5 bases). The CDR3 consists of 12 residues. Germline assignment: CDR1 LNHDA and CDR2 SQIVND (reference sequence). V was pared by 5 bases and J by 2 bases, with 7 bases between. The CDR3, as DNA: TGTGCCAGTAGTTGGGGCACCTACGAGCAGTACTTC. As protein: CASSWGTYEQYF.

In DNA, the CDR3 is TGCGCCAGCAAAAATGGAGGCAGCGGGTTGTCTGAAGCTTTCTTT. The encoded protein is CASKNGGSGLSEAFF. The rearrangement joins TRBV5-1 to TRBJ1-1; D is unresolved. This CDR3 contains 15 residues. CDR1 and CDR2 from the germline V gene are SGHRS and YFSETQ. Between the trimmed V and J ends, which lost 6 bases and 6 bases, there was a span of 21 bases.

The V and J genes are TRBV9 and TRBJ2-1, with TRBD2 matching 8 bases. The CDR3 consists of 17 residues. Trimming cost V 3 bases and J 5 bases; bases outside gene matches: 13. Germline V CDR1 and CDR2: SGDLS, YYNGEE. CDR3 sequence: CASSAHPFPAGDNEQFF. CDR3 nucleotides: TGTGCCAGCAGCGCACATCCCTTCCCAGCGGGAGACAATGAGCAGTTCTTC. The whole variable domain, remainder taken from reference TRBV9 and TRBJ2-1, is DSGVTQTPKHLITATGQRVTLRCSPRSGDLSVYWYQQSLDQGLQFLIQYYNGEERAKGNILERFSAQQFPDLHSELNLSSLELGDSALYFCASSAHPFPAGDNEQFFGPGTRLTVL.

This chain joins TRBV6-1 and TRBJ1-5, with D possibly being TRBD1 (5 bases). Trimming cost V 8 bases and J 6 bases, with 20 bases left between them. The V gene's germline CDR1 is MNHNS and CDR2 SASEGT. This CDR3 has 15 amino acids. The CDR3 nucleotides read TGTGCCAGCGGGTCAGGGAAACTTATTGGTCAGCCCCAGCATTTT. This translates into CASGSGKLIGQPQHF.

V gene TRBV7-2 combines with J gene TRBJ2-1, with TRBD2 identical over 11 bases. The length of the CDR3 is 17 residues. CDR1 is SGHTA, CDR2 FQGNSA, per germline. The V and J ends lost 4 bases and 3 bases, in that order; junction bases with no gene match: 8. The CDR3, as DNA: TGTGCCAGCAGCTCCCGATCGGGACTAGCGGTCTACAATGAGCAGTTCTTC. Its protein product is CASSSRSGLAVYNEQFF.

The chain uses TRBV5-1 and TRBJ2-7; D possibly corresponds to TRBD1 (6 bases). Germline V CDR1 and CDR2: SGHRS, YFSETQ. Between the trimmed V and J ends, which lost 0 bases and 6 bases, there was a span of 13 bases. There are 14 residues in the CDR3. The CDR3 spells CASSLGGLFSEQYF. In DNA, the CDR3 is TGCGCCAGCAGCTTGGGGGGGCTCTTCAGCGAGCAGTACTTC.

V usage is TRBV25-1 and J usage is TRBJ2-3; D is perhaps TRBD2 (6 bases). The CDR3 consists of 16 residues. V lost 2 bases, J lost 7 bases, and 19 bases lay in between. The germline V gene has CDR1 MGHDK and CDR2 SYGVNS. CDR3 protein: CASSEVASARANTQYF. The CDR3 bases are TGTGCCAGCAGTGAAGTTGCTAGCGCCCGGGCGAATACGCAGTATTTT.

The chain couples TRBV2 to TRBJ2-5; the match to TRBD2 covers 14 bases. Unmatched junction bases numbered 4, after V lost 5 bases and J lost 5 bases. The CDR3 totals 15 residues. Germline V gene sequence: CDR1 SNHLY, CDR2 FYNNEI. CDR3 sequence: CASSRLAGGDETQYF. Written as DNA, the CDR3 is TGTGCCAGCAGTAGACTAGCGGGAGGGGATGAGACCCAGTACTTC.

This clone was seen a single time. The genes are TRBV2 and TRBJ1-4; TRBD1 matches at 10 bases. There are 15 residues in the CDR3. Germline CDR1 and CDR2: SNHLY and FYNNEI. Trimming cost V 6 bases and J 5 bases; bases outside gene matches: 6. CDR3 sequence (DNA): TGTGCCAGCAGAGCCGGGACAGGGGTCAATGAAAAACTGTTTTTT. Translated: CASRAGTGVNEKLFF.

The V gene is TRBV5-6, the J gene TRBJ1-4; no clear D gene. CDR1 and CDR2 (germline): SGHDT, YYEEEE. The CDR3 sequence is 13 residues long. Trimming cost V 0 bases and J 6 bases, with 6 bases left between them. This chain's CDR3 is CASSLVSDEKLFF. Written as DNA, the CDR3 is TGTGCCAGCAGCTTGGTGTCTGATGAAAAACTGTTTTTT.

The rearrangement joins TRBV2 to TRBJ2-6; 7 positions match TRBD1. Germline V gene data show CDR1 as SNHLY and CDR2 as FYNNEI. V lost 7 bases, J lost 0 bases, and 18 bases stayed unmatched. CDR3 length: 20 amino acids. CDR3 in amino acids: CASIRFHPGQEDSGANVLTF. DNA for the CDR3: TGTGCCAGCATCCGATTCCATCCTGGACAGGAAGACTCTGGGGCCAACGTCCTGACTTTC.